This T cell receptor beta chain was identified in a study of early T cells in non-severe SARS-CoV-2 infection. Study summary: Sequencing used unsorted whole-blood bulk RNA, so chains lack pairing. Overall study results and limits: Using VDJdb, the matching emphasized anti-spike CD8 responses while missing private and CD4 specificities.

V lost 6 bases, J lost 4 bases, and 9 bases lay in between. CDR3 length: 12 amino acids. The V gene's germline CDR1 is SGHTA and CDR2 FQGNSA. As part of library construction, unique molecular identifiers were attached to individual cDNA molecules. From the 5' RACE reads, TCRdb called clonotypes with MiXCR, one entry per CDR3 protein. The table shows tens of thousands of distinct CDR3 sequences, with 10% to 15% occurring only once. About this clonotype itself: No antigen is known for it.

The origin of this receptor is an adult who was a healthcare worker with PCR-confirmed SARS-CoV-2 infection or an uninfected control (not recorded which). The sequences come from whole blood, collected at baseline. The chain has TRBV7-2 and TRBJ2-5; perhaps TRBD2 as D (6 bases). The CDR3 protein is CASSRGGETQYF. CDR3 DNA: TGTGCCAGCAGTAGGGGAGGAGAGACCCAGTACTTC.